This entry concerns a single T cell receptor beta chain. Its antigen is still unknown. The data derive from a study of Ad26.COV2.S vaccination and SARS-CoV-2 variants. Study observations and caveats: Possible underestimation of total T cell responses by the TCR breadth and depth analyses was noted. Placebo recipients and vaccine recipients were similar in non-spike TCR breadth.

V was clipped by 1 base and J by 8 bases, with 20 bases between them. Per the germline V gene, CDR1 is SGHAT and CDR2 is FQNNGV. The CDR3 is 16 amino acids. Assay: immunoSEQ multiplex PCR; the TCRdb copy retains only in-frame clones and omits some. The sample includes hundreds of thousands of clones, about 91% of them seen just once. The sequence derives from a human donor who had recovered from COVID-19. The V and J genes are TRBV11-2 and TRBJ1-2; TRBD1 is a possible D gene (5 bases). The sample in question was peripheral blood, obtained after recovery from COVID-19. CDR3 nucleotides: TGTGCCAGCAGCTTAGCGGGCCCCGGGACGTCCGACGGCTACACCTTC. This translates into CASSLAGPGTSDGYTF.